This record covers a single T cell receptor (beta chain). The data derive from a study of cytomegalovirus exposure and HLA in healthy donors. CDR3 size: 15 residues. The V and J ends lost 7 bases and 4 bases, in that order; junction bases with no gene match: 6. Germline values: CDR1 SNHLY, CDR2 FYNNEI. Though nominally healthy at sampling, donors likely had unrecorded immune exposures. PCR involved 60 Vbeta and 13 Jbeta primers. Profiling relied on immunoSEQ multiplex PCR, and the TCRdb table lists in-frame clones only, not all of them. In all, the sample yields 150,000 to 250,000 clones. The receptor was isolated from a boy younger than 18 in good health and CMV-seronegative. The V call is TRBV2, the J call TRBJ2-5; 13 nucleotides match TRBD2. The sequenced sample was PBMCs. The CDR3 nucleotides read TGTGCCAGCAAGACTAGCGGGGGGTCCCTAGAGACCCAGTACTTC. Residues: CASKTSGGSLETQYF. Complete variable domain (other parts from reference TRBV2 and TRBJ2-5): EPEVTQTPSHQVTQMGQEVILRCVPISNHLYFYWYRQILGQKVEFLVSFYNNEISEKSEIFDDQFSVERPDGSNFTLKIRSTKLEDSAMYFCASKTSGGSLETQYFGPGTRLLVL.